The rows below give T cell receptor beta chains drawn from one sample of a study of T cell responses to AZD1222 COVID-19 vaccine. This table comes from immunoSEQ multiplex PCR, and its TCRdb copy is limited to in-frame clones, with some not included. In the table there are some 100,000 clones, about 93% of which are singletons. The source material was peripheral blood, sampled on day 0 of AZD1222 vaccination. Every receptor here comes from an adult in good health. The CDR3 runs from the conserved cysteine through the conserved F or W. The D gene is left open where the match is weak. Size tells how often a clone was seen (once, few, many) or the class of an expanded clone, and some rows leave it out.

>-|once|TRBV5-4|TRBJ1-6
CASSLYSIDNSPLHF
TGTGCCAGCAGCTTGTACTCAATCGATAATTCACCCCTCCACTTT
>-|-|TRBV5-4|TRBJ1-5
CASSLVPGDQPQHF
TGTGCCAGCAGCTTGGTACCCGGGGATCAGCCCCAGCATTTT
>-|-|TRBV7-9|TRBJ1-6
CASSLRQDYNSPLHF
TGTGCCAGCAGCTTAAGACAGGACTATAATTCACCCCTCCACTTT
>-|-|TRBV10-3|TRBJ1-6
CAISVGGSPLHF
TGTGCCATCAGTGTGGGTGGTTCACCCCTCCACTTT
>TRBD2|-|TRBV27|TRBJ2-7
CASSLGLAGPRDEQYF
TGTGCCAGCAGTCTTGGACTAGCGGGTCCTCGGGACGAGCAGTACTTC
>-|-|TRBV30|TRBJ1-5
CAWSGGPSGSQPQHF
TGTGCCTGGAGTGGGGGGCCCTCAGGATCCCAGCCCCAGCATTTT
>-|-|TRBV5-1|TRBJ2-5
CASSTLGTPEETQYF
TGCGCCAGCAGCACCCTCGGGACGCCGGAGGAGACCCAGTACTTC
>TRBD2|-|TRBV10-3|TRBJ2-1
CAIKGTSGILYNEQFF
TGTGCCATCAAGGGGACTAGCGGGATTCTTTACAATGAGCAGTTCTTC
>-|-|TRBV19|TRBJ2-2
CASSIKTTNTGELFF
TGTGCCAGTAGTATTAAAACTACGAACACCGGGGAGCTGTTTTTT
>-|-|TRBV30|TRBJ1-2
CAWSGPRGHYTF
TGTGCCTGGAGTGGGCCTCGGGGACACTACACCTTC
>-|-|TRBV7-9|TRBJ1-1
CASSLVSDTEAFF
TGTGCCAGCAGCTTAGTTTCTGATACTGAAGCTTTCTTT
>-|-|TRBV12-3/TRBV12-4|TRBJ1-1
CASSLVGFAEAFF
TGTGCCAGCAGCCTGGTGGGGTTTGCCGAAGCTTTCTTT
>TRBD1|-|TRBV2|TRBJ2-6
CASSEVGQGNSGANVLTF
TGTGCCAGCAGTGAAGTAGGACAGGGAAACTCTGGGGCCAACGTCCTGACTTTC
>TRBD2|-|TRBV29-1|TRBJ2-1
CSVAGLAGTNEQFF
TGCAGCGTGGCGGGACTAGCGGGGACCAATGAGCAGTTCTTC
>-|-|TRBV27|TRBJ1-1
CASRTPNTEAFF
TGTGCCAGCCGGACCCCGAACACTGAAGCTTTCTTT
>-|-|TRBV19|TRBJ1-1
CASSIAYTANTEAFF
TGTGCCAGTAGTATAGCCTATACAGCGAACACTGAAGCTTTCTTT
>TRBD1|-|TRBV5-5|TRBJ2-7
CASSLEAGGSLEQYF
TGTGCCAGCAGCTTGGAGGCAGGGGGATCCCTCGAGCAGTACTTC
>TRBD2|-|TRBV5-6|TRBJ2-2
CASSKGTSGKYSGELFF
TGTGCCAGCAGCAAAGGGACTAGCGGGAAGTATTCCGGGGAGCTGTTTTTT
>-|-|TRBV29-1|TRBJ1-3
CSVVASHSGNTIYF
TGCAGCGTTGTCGCCAGCCACTCTGGAAACACCATATATTTT
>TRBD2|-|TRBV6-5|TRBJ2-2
CASRRLAGGTGELFF
TGTGCCAGCAGGAGACTAGCGGGAGGAACCGGGGAGCTGTTTTTT
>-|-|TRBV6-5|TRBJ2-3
CASSYSSTTDTQYF
TGTGCCAGCAGTTACTCCTCCACGACAGATACGCAGTATTTT
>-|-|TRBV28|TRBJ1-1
CASSSWPGNTEAFF
TGTGCCAGCAGTTCCTGGCCGGGGAATACTGAAGCTTTCTTT
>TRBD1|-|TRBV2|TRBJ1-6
CASSAGGVKNNSPLHF
TGTGCCAGCAGCGCAGGGGGCGTAAAAAATAATTCACCCCTCCACTTT
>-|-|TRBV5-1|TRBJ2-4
CASSLTENIQYF
TGCGCCAGCAGCTTAACAGAAAACATTCAGTACTTC
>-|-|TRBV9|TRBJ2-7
CASSPTGGGTYEQYF
TGTGCCAGCAGTCCAACAGGGGGAGGGACCTACGAGCAGTACTTC
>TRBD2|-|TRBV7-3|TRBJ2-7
CASSSRAGVSYEQYF
TGTGCCAGCAGCTCCCGAGCGGGAGTATCCTACGAGCAGTACTTC
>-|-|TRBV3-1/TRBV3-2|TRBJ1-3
CASSPNRGNTIYF
TGTGCCAGCAGCCCTAACCGGGGAAACACCATATATTTT
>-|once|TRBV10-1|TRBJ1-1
CASGGTEAFF
TGCGCCAGCGGGGGCACTGAAGCTTTCTTT
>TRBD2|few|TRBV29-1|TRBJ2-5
CSVPSGETQYF
TGCAGCGTTCCTAGCGGGGAGACCCAGTACTTC
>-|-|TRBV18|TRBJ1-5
CASSPSRDGQPQHF
TGTGCCAGCTCACCCAGCCGGGATGGACAGCCCCAGCATTTT